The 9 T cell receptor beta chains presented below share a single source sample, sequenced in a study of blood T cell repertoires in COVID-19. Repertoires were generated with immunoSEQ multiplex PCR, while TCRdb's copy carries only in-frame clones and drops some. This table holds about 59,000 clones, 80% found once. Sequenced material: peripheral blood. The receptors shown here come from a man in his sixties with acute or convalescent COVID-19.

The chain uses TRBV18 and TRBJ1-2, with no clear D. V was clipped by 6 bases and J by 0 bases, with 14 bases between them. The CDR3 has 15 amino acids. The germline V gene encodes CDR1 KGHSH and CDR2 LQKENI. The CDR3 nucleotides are TGTGCCAGCTCCCCCTCTAATACTGCTAACTATGGCTACACCTTC. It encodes CASSPSNTANYGYTF.

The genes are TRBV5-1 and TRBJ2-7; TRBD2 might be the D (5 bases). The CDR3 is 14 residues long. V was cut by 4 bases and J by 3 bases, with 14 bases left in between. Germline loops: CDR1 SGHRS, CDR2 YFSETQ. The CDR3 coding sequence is TGCGCCAGCAGCCCCGAGGACGGGATCTACGAGCAGTACTTC. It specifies CASSPEDGIYEQYF. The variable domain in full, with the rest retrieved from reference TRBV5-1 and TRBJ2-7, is KAGVTQTPRYLIKTRGQQVTLSCSPISGHRSVSWYQQTPGQGLQFLFEYFSETQRNKGNFPGRFSGRQFSNSRSEMNVSTLELGDSALYLCASSPEDGIYEQYFGPGTRLTVT.

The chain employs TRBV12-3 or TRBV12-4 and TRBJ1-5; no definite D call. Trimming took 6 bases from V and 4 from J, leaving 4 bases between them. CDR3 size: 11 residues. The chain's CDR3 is CASSGNQPQHF. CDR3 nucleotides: TGTGCCAGCAGCGGGAATCAGCCCCAGCATTTT.

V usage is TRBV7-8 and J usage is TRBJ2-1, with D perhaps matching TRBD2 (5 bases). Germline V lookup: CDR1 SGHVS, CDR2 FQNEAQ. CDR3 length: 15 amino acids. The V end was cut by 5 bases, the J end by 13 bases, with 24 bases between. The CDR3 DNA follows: TGTGCCAGCAGCCCCTACGAGGGTGGTATCTCCAGCCAGTTCTTC. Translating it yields CASSPYEGGISSQFF. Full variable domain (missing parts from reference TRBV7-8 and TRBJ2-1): GAGVSQSPRYKVAKRGQDVALRCDPISGHVSLFWYQQALGQGPEFLTYFQNEAQLDKSGLPSDRFFAERPEGSVSTLKIQRTQQEDSAVYLCASSPYEGGISSQFFGPGTRLTVL.

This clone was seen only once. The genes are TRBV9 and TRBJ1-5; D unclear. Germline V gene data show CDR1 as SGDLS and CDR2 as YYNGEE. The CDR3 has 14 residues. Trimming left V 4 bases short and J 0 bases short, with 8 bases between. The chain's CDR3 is CASSRDPSNQPQHF. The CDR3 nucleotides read TGTGCCAGCAGCCGGGATCCTAGCAATCAGCCCCAGCATTTT.

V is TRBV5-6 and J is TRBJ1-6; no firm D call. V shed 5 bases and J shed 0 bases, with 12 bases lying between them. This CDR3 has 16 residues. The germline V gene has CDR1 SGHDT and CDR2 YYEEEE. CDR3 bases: TGTGCCAGCAGGGAGTGGCTAAGCTCCTATAATTCACCCCTCCACTTT. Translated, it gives CASREWLSSYNSPLHF.

The CDR3 coding sequence is TGTGCCAGCAGCTTGATATGGAACCGGGACAGTTCTGAGCAGTTCTTC. Protein sequence: CASSLIWNRDSSEQFF. The chain combines TRBV5-8 with TRBJ2-1; 7 positions agree with TRBD1. The V gene end was trimmed by 1 base and the J gene end by 9 bases; junction bases not matched to a gene: 13. CDR1 and CDR2 from the germline V gene are SGHTS and YDEGEE. CDR3 length: 16 amino acids. The complete variable domain, with remaining parts taken from reference TRBV5-8 and TRBJ2-1, reads EAGVTQSPTHLIKTRGQQATLRCSPISGHTSVYWYQQALGLGLQFLLWYDEGEERNRGNFPPRFSGRQFPNYSSELNVNALELEDSALYLCASSLIWNRDSSEQFFGPGTRLTVL.

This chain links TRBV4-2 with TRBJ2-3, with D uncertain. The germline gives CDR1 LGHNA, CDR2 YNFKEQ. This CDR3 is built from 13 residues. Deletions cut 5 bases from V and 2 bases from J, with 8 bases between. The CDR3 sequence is CASSELHTDTQYF. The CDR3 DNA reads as TGTGCCAGCAGCGAGCTCCACACAGATACGCAGTATTTT.

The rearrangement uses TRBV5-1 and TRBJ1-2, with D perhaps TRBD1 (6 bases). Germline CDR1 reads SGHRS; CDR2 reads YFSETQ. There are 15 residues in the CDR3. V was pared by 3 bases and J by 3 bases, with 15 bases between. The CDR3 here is CASSSRQAGDYGYTF. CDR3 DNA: TGCGCCAGCAGCTCCAGACAGGCCGGGGACTATGGCTACACCTTC.